A single sample gave rise to the 6 T cell receptor beta chains below, sequenced in a study of blood T cell repertoires in COVID-19. The method was immunoSEQ multiplex PCR; TCRdb's version includes in-frame clones alone and lacks a portion of them. The data show approximately 530,000 clones, with around 90% seen just once and roughly 7.4% held by the top ten. The sequenced sample was peripheral blood. These receptors were taken from a woman in her forties or fifties with COVID-19, enrolled during active disease.

This clone was picked up one time. The chain uses TRBV2 and TRBJ2-5; 10 nucleotides align to TRBD2. CDR3 length: 17 residues. Germline values: CDR1 SNHLY, CDR2 FYNNEI. Trimming cost V 2 bases and J 5 bases; bases outside gene matches: 11. In nucleotides, the CDR3 is TGTGCCAGCAGTGAAATTCGGCCAGCGGGGGGGCTTGAGACCCAGTACTTC. This codes for CASSEIRPAGGLETQYF.

This clone was seen at least ten times. The V and J genes are TRBV5-5 and TRBJ1-5; D is undetermined. V was clipped by 2 bases and J by 4 bases, with 13 bases between them. Germline V lookup: CDR1 SGHKS, CDR2 YYEKEE (reference sequence). The CDR3 covers 15 residues. The CDR3 DNA follows: TGTGCCAGCAGCTTTGATCGTGGCAGAAATCAGCCCCAGCATTTT. Translated, it gives CASSFDRGRNQPQHF.

J is TRBJ1-1 and V is TRBV2; perhaps TRBD1 as D (5 bases). CDR3 length: 13 residues. Per the germline V gene, CDR1 is SNHLY and CDR2 is FYNNEI. V was cut by 6 bases and J by 3 bases, with 11 bases left in between. DNA of the CDR3: TGTGCCAGCAGCAATTACAGGTACACTGAAGCTTTCTTT. Its translation is CASSNYRYTEAFF.

This clone was observed a handful of times. This sequence joins TRBV2 and TRBJ1-1; D may be TRBD1 (6 bases). The CDR3 loop spans 16 amino acids. With 3 bases removed from V and 1 base from J, the gap between germline ends came to 15 bases. From germline, CDR1 is SNHLY and CDR2 FYNNEI. CDR3 protein: CASSDFRGGGNTEAFF. For the CDR3, the DNA is TGTGCCAGCAGTGACTTCAGGGGCGGTGGGAACACTGAAGCTTTCTTT. The whole variable domain, remainder taken from reference TRBV2 and TRBJ1-1, is EPEVTQTPSHQVTQMGQEVILRCVPISNHLYFYWYRQILGQKVEFLVSFYNNEISEKSEIFDDQFSVERPDGSNFTLKIRSTKLEDSAMYFCASSDFRGGGNTEAFFGQGTRLTVV.

The chain couples TRBV10-1 to TRBJ2-3; 14 bases are a match to TRBD2. The CDR3 totals 16 residues. In germline, CDR1 is WNHNN, CDR2 SYGVQD (reference sequence). J was trimmed by 5 bases and V by 4 bases; bases with no gene match: 5. Here the CDR3 reads CASSATGTSGGDTQYF. The CDR3 coding sequence is TGCGCCAGCAGTGCTACGGGGACTAGCGGGGGAGATACGCAGTATTTT.

In this sample, this clone turned up a few times. The chain has TRBV5-1 and TRBJ1-2; TRBD1 might be the D (5 bases). CDR1 and CDR2 (germline): SGHRS, YFSETQ. This CDR3 spans 14 amino acids. Trimming shortened V by 0 bases and J by 8 bases, and 14 bases separated the two germline ends. The CDR3 DNA sequence: TGCGCCAGCAGCTTGGAACTGGGCAGGGAAGGCTACACCTTC. This gives the protein CASSLELGREGYTF.